Presented here are 8 T cell receptor beta chains from one specimen sequenced in a study of blood T cell repertoires in COVID-19. Produced via immunoSEQ multiplex PCR; TCRdb's table is partial and in-frame only. The sample consists of tens of thousands of clones, approximately 88% of them appearing once. Sequenced input: peripheral blood. The receptors were gathered from a man in his 70s with acute or convalescent COVID-19.

The chain is built from TRBV29-1 and TRBJ2-7; tentative D call: TRBD2 (5 bases). There are 13 residues in the CDR3. V was trimmed by 2 bases and J by 5 bases, leaving 13 bases between them. Germline V gene lookup returns CDR1 SQVTM and CDR2 ANQGSEA. The CDR3 DNA follows: TGCAGCGTTGAAAAGGCCCGAGGGAACGAGCAGTACTTC. Translated, it gives CSVEKARGNEQYF.

The chain uses TRBV28 and TRBJ1-2; a possible D gene is TRBD1 (5 bases). The V end was cut by 2 bases, the J end by 6 bases, with 13 bases between. This CDR3 is built from 14 residues. CDR1 and CDR2 (germline): MDHEN, SYDVKM. CDR3 DNA sequence: TGTGCCAGCAGTTTAGGCAGGGCTTTGAATGGCTACACCTTC. This sequence encodes CASSLGRALNGYTF.

The chain uses TRBV5-4 and TRBJ2-1; 10 nucleotides line up with TRBD2. This CDR3 spans 17 amino acids. Trimming at V came to 4 bases and at J to 5 bases, leaving 12 bases not matched to a gene. CDR1 is SGHNT, CDR2 YYREEE, per germline (reference sequence). The CDR3 spells CASSKKTRTSGNNEQFF. DNA of the CDR3: TGTGCCAGCAGCAAAAAAACCCGGACTAGCGGAAACAATGAGCAGTTCTTC.

The rearrangement uses TRBV6-5 and TRBJ1-6; 10 bases match TRBD1. Germline CDR1 reads MNHEY; CDR2 reads SVGAGI. V lost 6 bases to trimming and J lost 18 bases; unmatched junction nucleotides: 17. The CDR3 length is 15 residues. CDR3 in amino acids: CASREYGGQGSRPHF. Here the CDR3 DNA reads TGTGCCAGCAGGGAGTACGGGGGACAGGGGTCCAGGCCCCACTTT.

The J gene is TRBJ2-2, the V gene TRBV6-1, with 8 positions matching TRBD1. This CDR3 region has 13 residues. J gave up 7 bases and V 3 bases, and 1 base lay outside the gene matches. Germline CDR1 is MNHNS and CDR2 is SASEGT. The CDR3 DNA reads TGTGCCAGCAGTGAGACAGGGGTCGGGGAGCTGTTTTTT. Its translation: CASSETGVGELFF.

V gene TRBV19 combines with J gene TRBJ1-1, with D possibly matching TRBD1 (6 bases). The CDR3 is 10 amino acids. Trimming shortened V by 10 bases and J by 5 bases, and 8 bases separated the two germline ends. The germline CDR1 and CDR2 sequences are LNHDA and SQIVND (reference sequence). CDR3 sequence (DNA): TGTGCCACTACAGGGACTGAAGCTTTCTTT. This gives the protein CATTGTEAFF.

This rearrangement joins TRBV10-3 to TRBJ1-1; no clear D gene. Per the germline V gene, CDR1 is ENHRY and CDR2 is SYGVKD. The CDR3 is 14 residues long. Trimming shortened V by 8 bases and J by 0 bases, and 13 bases separated the two germline ends. This CDR3 is CAIRDVAMNTEAFF. CDR3 bases: TGTGCCATCCGAGACGTAGCCATGAACACTGAAGCTTTCTTT.

V usage is TRBV7-2 and J usage is TRBJ2-7; 10 positions match TRBD2. Germline loops: CDR1 SGHTA, CDR2 FQGNSA. V trimming: 1 base; J trimming: 6 bases; junction bases outside the gene matches: 9. The CDR3 sequence is 16 residues long. The CDR3 sequence is CASSLEAGGLGLEQYF. The CDR3 nucleotides read TGTGCCAGCAGCTTAGAAGCGGGAGGGCTAGGGCTCGAGCAGTACTTC.